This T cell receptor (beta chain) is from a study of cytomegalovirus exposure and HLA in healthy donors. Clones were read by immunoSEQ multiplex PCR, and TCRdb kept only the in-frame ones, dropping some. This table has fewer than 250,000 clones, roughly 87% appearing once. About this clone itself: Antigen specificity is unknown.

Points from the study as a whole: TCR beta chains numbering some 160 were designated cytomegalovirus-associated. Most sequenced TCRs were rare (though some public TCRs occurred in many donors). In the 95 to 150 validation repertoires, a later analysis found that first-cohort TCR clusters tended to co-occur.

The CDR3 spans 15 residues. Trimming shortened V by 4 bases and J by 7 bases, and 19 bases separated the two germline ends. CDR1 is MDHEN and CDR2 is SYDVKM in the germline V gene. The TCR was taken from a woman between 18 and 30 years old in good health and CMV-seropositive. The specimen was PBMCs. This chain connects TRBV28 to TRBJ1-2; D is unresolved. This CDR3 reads CASSSLGREEGGYTF. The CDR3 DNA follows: TGTGCCAGCAGTTCCCTGGGAAGGGAAGAGGGTGGCTACACCTTC.